This is a list of T cell receptor beta chains from one sample in a study of T-cell reconstitution after alpha-beta-depleted transplantation in children. TCRdb independently ran MiXCR on the PCR reads; one entry per CDR3 protein. The sample holds about 540,000 distinct CDR3 sequences, around 16% seen once. The starting material was PBMCs from the stem cell graft donor, obtained from the stem cell graft. These receptor sequences come from a human donor who donated a stem cell graft to a child with acute lymphoblastic leukemia. Each CDR3 is given with its conserved first and last residue. D genes are given only for firm matches.

J	V	D	CDR3
TRBJ2-7	TRBV5-1	-	CASSLSRHEQYF
TRBJ2-2	TRBV11-2	TRBD2	CASSTHPKTSGRQTGELFF
TRBJ2-1	TRBV29-1	TRBD2	CSAILSLRTSTAGNEQFF
TRBJ2-1	TRBV27	-	CASSFKGGYNEQFF
TRBJ2-5	TRBV12-3/TRBV12-4	-	CASTPFLGTETQYF
TRBJ2-1	TRBV7-9	-	CASSPPPRYRPYNEQFF
TRBJ1-5	TRBV9	-	CASSRLSGLDQPQHF
TRBJ2-1	TRBV12-3/TRBV12-4	-	CASSTGLAADEQFF
TRBJ2-7	TRBV4-2	-	CASRGGVGQYF
TRBJ1-1	TRBV27	TRBD1	CASSARTGGADTEAFF
TRBJ1-1	TRBV11-2	-	CASSHTAEAFF
TRBJ1-2	TRBV19	-	CATSDGVYGYTF
TRBJ1-2	TRBV5-1	-	CASSGAGTYYGYTF
TRBJ2-3	TRBV10-3	-	CAIKGGGGRKTDTQYF
TRBJ2-7	TRBV12-3/TRBV12-4	-	CASSFGGGGQYEQYF
TRBJ1-5	TRBV11-1	-	CASSLDSGMNQPQHF
TRBJ1-1	TRBV18	-	CASSPGVEAFF
TRBJ2-2	TRBV6-5	TRBD1	CASSSWGQMNTGELFF
TRBJ1-1	TRBV29-1	TRBD1	CSVEEGQGGTEAFF
TRBJ2-1	TRBV2	-	CASMVQLNNEQFF
TRBJ1-2	TRBV19	-	CASSLLTGSVYGYTF
TRBJ2-7	TRBV29-1	-	CSVEDRGGSEQYF
TRBJ2-1	TRBV6-5	-	CASNLRSYSYNEQFF
TRBJ2-2	TRBV27	TRBD1	CASSTGQGIMVLFF
TRBJ2-5	TRBV7-7	-	CASSIRGLQETQYF
TRBJ2-2	TRBV4-1	-	CASSPQPRVAGNTGELFF
TRBJ2-3	TRBV5-4	TRBD2	CASSLGGLAGRTRDTQYF
TRBJ2-1	TRBV9	-	CASSVGNGNSYNEQFF
TRBJ2-7	TRBV25-1	TRBD1	CASSEGQELYSEQYF
TRBJ2-2	TRBV15	TRBD1	CATSRRTGSTGELFF
TRBJ2-1	TRBV5-1	-	CASSFTDYNEQFF
TRBJ2-7	TRBV10-3	-	CAISENPHGGYEQYF
TRBJ1-5	TRBV4-1	-	CASSQVDSNQPQHF
TRBJ2-1	TRBV3-1	-	CASSLQPGTENEQFF
TRBJ2-1	TRBV10-3	TRBD2	CAISGNSGPLNNEQFF
TRBJ2-3	TRBV14	TRBD2	CASSQASFGGVPDTQYF
TRBJ2-6	TRBV6-1	TRBD1	CASSPSGQGLPGANVLTF
TRBJ2-6	TRBV29-1	TRBD2	CSVTSAGANVLTF
TRBJ2-3	TRBV27	-	CASSLSVRTTDTQYF
TRBJ2-7	TRBV10-2	TRBD1	CATKDRAYEYEQYF
TRBJ2-2	TRBV20-1	TRBD2	CSATELAGRAWELFF
TRBJ2-5	TRBV5-1	-	CASSLGGGAQETQYF
TRBJ1-1	TRBV7-9	-	CASSLSWGTEAFF
TRBJ2-7	TRBV27	-	CASSLTSSAGEQYF
TRBJ2-5	TRBV10-3	TRBD1	CAISSLPGTAPQETQYF
TRBJ1-5	TRBV7-4	TRBD1	CASRGQGDPAPNQPQHF
TRBJ2-3	TRBV28	TRBD2	CASSSTLGLAGDPDTQYF
TRBJ2-7	TRBV20-1	TRBD2	CSASEKELAGAPGGYEQYF
TRBJ2-1	TRBV11-3	-	CASSLGMAAYNEQFF
TRBJ2-7	TRBV5-4	TRBD2	CASSFGLAGLISSYEQYF
TRBJ2-7	TRBV10-3	-	CAISESTDSPYEQYF
TRBJ2-7	TRBV29-1	-	CSVEGGLGEQYF
TRBJ2-1	TRBV19	TRBD2	CASKRKLAGAYNEQFF
TRBJ1-3	TRBV7-9	-	CASSLGPYSGNTIYF